The 29 T cell receptor beta chains below were found in one sample sequenced in a study of cytomegalovirus exposure and HLA in healthy donors. The PCR made use of 60 Vbeta and 13 Jbeta primers. Measured with immunoSEQ multiplex PCR; TCRdb has only the in-frame clones, and not every one. This table has 120,000 or so clones, approximately 87% appearing once. Sequencing was performed on PBMCs. The receptors come from a man aged 18 to 35 in good health and CMV-seropositive.

The rearrangement uses TRBV14 and TRBJ2-5; a weak D match, TRBD1 (5 bases). TRBJ2-7 explains the end of the DNA better; the J call may be wrong. CDR1 and CDR2 (germline): SGHDN, FVKESK. This CDR3 spans 14 amino acids. The CDR3 region is CASSQVSSGIEQYF. The CDR3 coding sequence is TGTGCCAGCAGCCAAGTTTCCTCAGGGATCGAGCAGTACTTC.

The chain combines TRBV18 with TRBJ1-1; D call uncertain. Germline lookup yields CDR1 KGHSH and CDR2 LQKENI. The CDR3 totals 15 residues. Between the trimmed V and J ends, which lost 0 bases and 0 bases, there was a span of 8 bases. CDR3 DNA: TGTGCCAGCTCACCACCGAGGTCGGTGAACACTGAAGCTTTCTTT. Translating gives CASSPPRSVNTEAFF.

The gene calls are TRBV19 and TRBJ2-7; the D gene is possibly TRBD2 (5 bases). Trimming stripped 1 base from V and 6 bases from J, with 13 bases between. CDR1 LNHDA and CDR2 SQIVND come from the germline V gene (reference sequence). This CDR3 has 14 amino acids. Here the CDR3 DNA reads TGTGCCAGTAGTATAGGTTCGGGGTACATCGAGCAGTACTTC. It encodes CASSIGSGYIEQYF.

The chain uses TRBV27 and TRBJ2-7; TRBD1 matches at 9 bases. Losses at the gene ends were 6 bases for V and 2 bases for J; bases not matched to a gene: 5. The CDR3 extends over 14 amino acids. The germline gives CDR1 MNHEY, CDR2 SMNVEV (reference sequence). DNA of the CDR3: TGTGCCAGCAGGACCGGGACAGGGACCTACGAGCAGTACTTC. Protein: CASRTGTGTYEQYF.

This sequence joins TRBV5-1 and TRBJ2-1; 8 bases are a match to TRBD1. This CDR3 has 18 amino acids. V dropped 2 bases and J dropped 5; count of bases not matched to a gene: 15. Germline V gene data show CDR1 as SGHRS and CDR2 as YFSETQ. CDR3 residues: CASSFPVQDLDRDNEQFF. The CDR3 DNA is TGCGCCAGCAGCTTCCCAGTCCAAGACCTGGACAGGGACAATGAGCAGTTCTTC.

The chain uses TRBV5-8 and TRBJ1-4, with TRBD1 matching 8 bases. Germline loops: CDR1 SGHTS, CDR2 YDEGEE. Trimming at V came to 4 bases and at J to 8 bases, leaving 10 bases not matched to a gene. The CDR3 runs to 15 residues. The CDR3 protein is CASSPPRGRWEKLFF. CDR3 nucleotide sequence: TGTGCCAGCAGCCCCCCCAGGGGGCGATGGGAAAAACTGTTTTTT.

The V and J genes are TRBV7-6 and TRBJ1-1, with D possibly being TRBD1 (5 bases). The germline gives CDR1 SGHVS, CDR2 FNYEAQ. With 6 bases removed from V and 5 bases from J, the gap between germline ends came to 16 bases. The CDR3 runs 14 residues. The CDR3 DNA is TGTGCCAGCAGTTTTGCGGGGCTGGAGACTGAAGCTTTCTTT. This gives the protein CASSFAGLETEAFF.

The chain combines TRBV19 with TRBJ1-1; possibly TRBD1 for D (5 bases). V gave up 8 bases and J gave up 4 bases, with 14 bases separating them. Germline V CDR1 and CDR2: LNHDA, SQIVND (reference sequence). This CDR3 region has 13 residues. The DNA of the CDR3 is TGTGCCAGTGGAAAGGGGTGGGCCACTGAAGCTTTCTTT. Translating gives CASGKGWATEAFF.

The rearrangement uses TRBV4-2 and TRBJ2-3; D gene uncertain. The ends were cut back, 0 bases at V and 1 base at J, with 17 bases in the middle. From germline, CDR1 is LGHNA and CDR2 YNFKEQ. The length of the CDR3 is 18 residues. CDR3 region: CASSQDPAGRPGTDTQYF. CDR3 nucleotide sequence: TGTGCCAGCAGCCAAGATCCCGCAGGAAGGCCCGGCACAGATACGCAGTATTTT.

The chain combines TRBV7-2 with TRBJ1-1; 11 positions agree with TRBD1. The germline CDR1 and CDR2 sequences are SGHTA and FQGNSA. V shed 5 bases, J shed 3 bases, and the junction held 11 bases outside the gene matches. The CDR3 runs to 17 residues. The CDR3 is CASSPKGQGVGDTEAFF. The CDR3 DNA follows: TGTGCCAGCAGCCCCAAGGGACAGGGGGTTGGGGACACTGAAGCTTTCTTT.

V usage is TRBV29-1 and J usage is TRBJ1-1, with TRBD1 matching over 7 bases. J gave up 4 bases and V 6 bases, and 11 bases lay outside the gene matches. Germline V gives CDR1 SQVTM, CDR2 ANQGSEA. This CDR3 is built from 14 residues. In nucleotides, the CDR3 is TGCAGCGTCGTTACAGGGGAAGCAGGCACTGAAGCTTTCTTT. Amino acids: CSVVTGEAGTEAFF.

V is TRBV11-2 and J is TRBJ2-3; TRBD2 aligns across 8 bases. This CDR3 contains 16 residues. Trimming cost V 3 bases and J 4 bases; bases outside gene matches: 9. CDR1 and CDR2 from the germline V gene are SGHAT and FQNNGV. CDR3 DNA sequence: TGTGCCAGCAGCTTGGGACTAGAGAAGGGGGCAGATACGCAGTATTTT. The encoded protein is CASSLGLEKGADTQYF.

The chain links TRBV4-1 to TRBJ1-5; no definite D call. V was shortened by 0 bases and J by 7 bases, with 7 bases between the two germline ends. The CDR3 is 13 residues long. Germline CDR1 MGHRA, CDR2 YSYEKL. The CDR3 sequence: CASSQDPGQPQHF. The CDR3 DNA follows: TGCGCCAGCAGCCAAGACCCGGGGCAGCCCCAGCATTTT.

The rearrangement links TRBV4-1 to TRBJ2-7; a weak D match, TRBD1 (5 bases). Germline V gene lookup returns CDR1 MGHRA and CDR2 YSYEKL. Trimming shortened V by 10 bases and J by 2 bases, and 15 bases separated the two germline ends. This CDR3 comprises 13 residues. CDR3 region: CATSGIPPYEQYF. The CDR3 nucleotides read TGCGCCACTTCAGGGATTCCCCCCTACGAGCAGTACTTC.

V and J are TRBV9 and TRBJ2-1; 8 bases map to TRBD2. CDR1 SGDLS and CDR2 YYNGEE come from the germline V gene. Trimming removed 3 bases from V and 8 bases from J; junction bases left unmatched: 7. This CDR3 comprises 14 residues. CDR3 in amino acids: CASSGAGALDEQFF. The CDR3 nucleotides are TGTGCCAGCAGCGGAGCGGGGGCCCTCGATGAGCAGTTCTTC.

V is TRBV28 and J is TRBJ2-1, with 7 bases aligning to TRBD1. The junction had 3 bases not matched to a gene; V was cut back by 3 bases and J by 1 base. The CDR3 spans 15 residues. Germline CDR1 is MDHEN and CDR2 is SYDVKM. The CDR3 nucleotides are TGTGCCAGCAGTTTTAGGGGGCGGTCCTACAATGAGCAGTTCTTC. This codes for CASSFRGRSYNEQFF.

The chain combines TRBV29-1 with TRBJ2-3; TRBD1 aligns across 12 bases. CDR3 size: 15 residues. Germline V gene lookup returns CDR1 SQVTM and CDR2 ANQGSEA. J gave up 0 bases and V 6 bases, and 4 bases lay outside the gene matches. The CDR3 sequence: CSVEGQGASTDTQYF. The CDR3 DNA is TGCAGCGTGGAGGGACAGGGGGCTAGCACAGATACGCAGTATTTT.

This clone was seen only once. This sequence joins TRBV2 and TRBJ1-2; 10 positions match TRBD1. The trim removed 4 bases at V and 4 bases at J, leaving 12 bases unmatched. This CDR3 region has 17 residues. The germline gives CDR1 SNHLY, CDR2 FYNNEI. The CDR3 DNA is TGTGCCAGCAGTGGGTCCGGGACAGGGGATTTCAGCTATGGCTACACCTTC. Residues: CASSGSGTGDFSYGYTF.

The chain is built from TRBV11-2 and TRBJ2-7; D remains ambiguous. This CDR3 has 14 residues. Per germline, CDR1 SGHAT and CDR2 FQNNGV. Trimming stripped 1 base from V and 3 bases from J, with 10 bases between. The CDR3 loop is CASSLGVSSYEQYF. The CDR3 DNA is TGTGCCAGCAGCTTAGGTGTCTCTAGCTACGAGCAGTACTTC.

This chain joins TRBV5-1 and TRBJ1-5, with D hard to call. Germline lookup yields CDR1 SGHRS and CDR2 YFSETQ. Trimming pared 0 bases from V and 2 bases from J, leaving 21 bases between. The CDR3 loop spans 19 amino acids. The DNA of the CDR3 is TGCGCCAGCAGCTTGGGGGGAGGGATGGTGAATGATGGCAATCAGCCCCAGCATTTT. It codes for CASSLGGGMVNDGNQPQHF.

The chain combines TRBV15 with TRBJ1-4; D not resolved. The CDR3 extends over 15 amino acids. Between the trimmed V and J ends, which lost 1 base and 8 bases, there was a span of 14 bases. CDR1 and CDR2 from the germline V gene are LNHNV and YYDKDF (reference sequence). The CDR3 DNA is TGTGCCACCAGCAGAGCCGACCAGCCCGGGGAAAAACTGTTTTTT. Amino acid sequence: CATSRADQPGEKLFF.

This clone was seen a few times. This chain uses TRBV4-1 with TRBJ1-2, with 9 bases that match TRBD1. Germline assignment: CDR1 MGHRA and CDR2 YSYEKL. This CDR3 is built from 15 residues. The V segment lost 2 bases and the J segment 5 bases; nucleotides outside the gene matches: 6. The CDR3 sequence is CASSQPRTGDYGYTF. The DNA for the CDR3 is TGCGCCAGCAGCCAACCGAGGACAGGGGATTATGGCTACACCTTC.

The chain joins TRBV9 to TRBJ2-1; 9 nucleotides align to TRBD1. This CDR3 has 13 residues. CDR1 and CDR2 (germline): SGDLS, YYNGEE. Trimming at V came to 4 bases and at J to 6 bases, leaving 2 bases not matched to a gene. For the CDR3, the DNA is TGTGCCAGCAGCCGACAGGGGGGCAATGAGCAGTTCTTC. Residues: CASSRQGGNEQFF. Based on the CDR3 plus reference TRBV9 and TRBJ2-1, the full variable domain is DSGVTQTPKHLITATGQRVTLRCSPRSGDLSVYWYQQSLDQGLQFLIQYYNGEERAKGNILERFSAQQFPDLHSELNLSSLELGDSALYFCASSRQGGNEQFFGPGTRLTVL.

The chain is built from TRBV19 and TRBJ1-1; D is uncertain. Germline V gene data show CDR1 as LNHDA and CDR2 as SQIVND (reference sequence). The CDR3 covers 11 residues. Trimming pared 4 bases from V and 3 bases from J, leaving 3 bases between. The DNA of the CDR3 is TGTGCCAGTAGTACATACACTGAAGCTTTCTTT. Translated: CASSTYTEAFF.

The chain recombines TRBV10-2 with TRBJ2-2, with TRBD2 identical over 9 bases. The CDR3 totals 15 residues. The germline gives CDR1 WSHSY, CDR2 SAAADI. The junction had 2 bases not matched to a gene; V was cut back by 2 bases and J by 4 bases. The CDR3 spells CASSEAGGTTGELFF. The CDR3 DNA sequence: TGCGCCAGCAGTGAGGCGGGGGGGACCACCGGGGAGCTGTTTTTT.

The V call is TRBV11-2, the J call TRBJ2-1; the match to TRBD1 covers 9 bases. This CDR3 region has 15 residues. V was pared by 5 bases and J by 7 bases, with 9 bases of the junction left unmatched. The germline CDR1 and CDR2 sequences are SGHAT and FQNNGV. The CDR3 region has the DNA TGTGCCAGCAGCCCCGGGACAGGGCATTCGAATGAGCAGTTCTTC. Its translation is CASSPGTGHSNEQFF.

The chain links TRBV5-6 to TRBJ1-5; a possible D gene is TRBD1 (5 bases). The CDR3 runs to 14 residues. Trimming stripped 4 bases from V and 0 bases from J, with 8 bases between. Germline values: CDR1 SGHDT, CDR2 YYEEEE. The CDR3 DNA reads as TGTGCCAGCAGCGTCAGGGATAGCAATCAGCCCCAGCATTTT. This gives the protein CASSVRDSNQPQHF. Looking up the rest from reference TRBV5-6 and TRBJ1-5 gives the full variable domain: DAGVTQSPTHLIKTRGQQVTLRCSPKSGHDTVSWYQQALGQGPQFIFQYYEEEERQRGNFPDRFSGHQFPNYSSELNVNALLLGDSALYLCASSVRDSNQPQHFGDGTRLSIL.

The chain is built from TRBV15 and TRBJ1-3; no definite D call. Germline V gene lookup returns CDR1 LNHNV and CDR2 YYDKDF (reference sequence). Trimming removed 0 bases from V and 0 bases from J, with 12 bases in between. The CDR3 sequence is 17 residues long. This CDR3 reads CATSRERVNYSGNTIYF. CDR3 nucleotide sequence: TGTGCCACCAGCAGAGAGAGGGTAAATTACTCTGGAAACACCATATATTTT.

This rearrangement joins TRBV28 to TRBJ1-1, with D possibly TRBD1 on 5 matching bases. Germline V gene lookup returns CDR1 MDHEN and CDR2 SYDVKM. The CDR3 length is 13 residues. Deletions cut 8 bases from V and 3 bases from J, with 13 bases between. CDR3 bases: TGTGCCAGCGTAGGCCGGGGGTACACTGAAGCTTTCTTT. This encodes CASVGRGYTEAFF.